These 31 T cell receptor beta chains were all obtained from the same sample, sequenced in a study of cytomegalovirus exposure and HLA in healthy donors. In the PCR, 60 Vbeta and 13 Jbeta primers were used. Clones were sequenced by immunoSEQ multiplex PCR, and TCRdb holds only the in-frame ones, with some missing. The repertoire holds around 140,000 clones, with around three quarters as singletons. Source material: PBMCs. These receptors were collected from a middle-aged man in good health and CMV-seropositive.

The chain links TRBV30 to TRBJ2-5; the match to TRBD2 covers 8 bases. This CDR3 comprises 11 residues. Germline lookup yields CDR1 GTSNPN and CDR2 SVGIG (reference sequence). V was pared by 2 bases and J by 7 bases, with 0 bases of the junction left unmatched. CDR3 nucleotide sequence: TGTGCCTGGAGTACTAGCGGGACCCAGTACTTC. Encoded protein: CAWSTSGTQYF.

The chain carries TRBV10-1 and TRBJ1-1, with D tentatively TRBD1 (5 bases). V lost 7 bases and J 11 bases, leaving 17 bases between the germline ends. The germline V gene encodes CDR1 WNHNN and CDR2 SYGVQD (reference sequence). The CDR3 totals 12 residues. The CDR3 sequence is CASKSLQGEAFF. CDR3 bases: TGCGCCAGCAAGAGCCTCCAGGGCGAGGCTTTCTTT.

The V gene is TRBV7-2, the J gene TRBJ1-2, with TRBD1 identical over 8 bases. Looked up from germline, CDR1 is SGHTA and CDR2 is FQGNSA. The CDR3 has 16 residues. Trimming at V came to 5 bases and at J to 0 bases, leaving 8 bases not matched to a gene. CDR3: CASSQDVGQANYGYTF. Written as DNA, the CDR3 is TGTGCCAGCAGCCAGGACGTGGGACAGGCTAACTATGGCTACACCTTC.

V usage is TRBV6-6 and J usage is TRBJ2-7; D is uncertain. CDR1 and CDR2 (germline): MNHNY, SVGAGI (reference sequence). Trimming left V 7 bases short and J 9 bases short, with 13 bases between. The CDR3 contains 11 residues. CDR3: CASNLNASQYF. Here the CDR3 DNA reads TGTGCCAGCAATCTGAACGCGTCGCAGTACTTC.

This clone has a handful of counts. The V and J genes are TRBV9 and TRBJ1-3; D is ambiguous. The germline V gene encodes CDR1 SGDLS and CDR2 YYNGEE. The CDR3 spans 16 residues. Trimming removed 0 bases at V and 2 bases at J, with 12 bases between. CDR3 loop: CASSVDVGRAGNTIYF. The CDR3 DNA is TGTGCCAGCAGCGTAGATGTTGGGAGAGCTGGAAACACCATATATTTT. Drawing the rest from reference TRBV9 and TRBJ1-3, the complete variable domain is DSGVTQTPKHLITATGQRVTLRCSPRSGDLSVYWYQQSLDQGLQFLIQYYNGEERAKGNILERFSAQQFPDLHSELNLSSLELGDSALYFCASSVDVGRAGNTIYFGEGSWLTVV.

This clone appeared once. The rearrangement links TRBV7-9 to TRBJ2-3, with D unclear. Per the germline V gene, CDR1 is SEHNR and CDR2 is FQNEAQ (reference sequence). V was cut by 5 bases and J by 8 bases, with 8 bases left in between. The CDR3 runs to 11 residues. The CDR3 spells CASSPGSTQYF. The CDR3 region has the DNA TGTGCCAGCAGCCCCGGTAGTACGCAGTATTTT.

The chain combines TRBV30 with TRBJ2-1; 7 nucleotides match TRBD2. J lost 7 bases, V lost 1 base, and 13 bases had no gene match. CDR1 is GTSNPN and CDR2 is SVGIG in the germline V gene (reference sequence). The CDR3 length is 16 residues. The CDR3 reads CAWSENWGEGGNEQFF. CDR3 nucleotide sequence: TGTGCCTGGAGTGAAAATTGGGGGGAGGGTGGGAATGAGCAGTTCTTC.

The rearrangement joins TRBV18 to TRBJ1-5; maybe TRBD1 (6 bases). V lost 2 bases, J lost 1 base, and 12 bases lay in between. The CDR3 totals 16 residues. Germline V gives CDR1 KGHSH, CDR2 LQKENI. In DNA, the CDR3 is TGTGCCAGCTCACCAAGCCCAGGGGTGAGCAATCAGCCCCAGCATTTT. It codes for CASSPSPGVSNQPQHF.

V gene TRBV1 combines with J gene TRBJ1-2; TRBD1, the table's D call, was not compared with the DNA. TRBV1 is a recognized pseudogene. The CDR3 is 14 amino acids. The chain's CDR3 is CTSSSGQGGYGYTF. CDR3 nucleotides: TGCACCAGCAGCTCAGGACAGGGGGGGTATGGCTACACCTTC.

J is TRBJ2-7 and V is TRBV6-6, with 7 bases identical to TRBD2. CDR3 length equals 16 residues. Germline V gene data show CDR1 as MNHNY and CDR2 as SVGAGI (reference sequence). V gave up 2 bases and J gave up 5 bases; unmatched junction bases: 12. The CDR3: CASSYGLAAGDDEQYF. CDR3 coding DNA: TGTGCCAGCAGTTACGGCCTAGCGGCCGGGGACGACGAGCAGTACTTC.

The chain recombines TRBV6-1 with TRBJ2-2; 10 bases fit TRBD2. V shed 3 bases, J shed 4 bases, and the junction held 14 bases outside the gene matches. Germline V CDR1 and CDR2: MNHNS, SASEGT. This CDR3 has 19 amino acids. The DNA of the CDR3 is TGTGCCAGCAGTGACCCGGGGGGACTAGCGTCCCTGAGCACCGGGGAGCTGTTTTTT. Encoded protein: CASSDPGGLASLSTGELFF.

The chain is built from TRBV5-4 and TRBJ1-1, with a tentative D call TRBD1 (5 bases). Germline CDR1 is SGHNT and CDR2 is YYREEE (reference sequence). Trimming stripped 2 bases from V and 1 base from J, with 9 bases between. The CDR3 sequence is 14 residues long. CDR3 sequence (DNA): TGTGCCAGCAGCTTCCGGGGGGAGAACACTGAAGCTTTCTTT. Protein: CASSFRGENTEAFF.

This clone was seen a handful of times. The gene calls are TRBV2 and TRBJ1-2, with 8 bases aligning to TRBD1. J lost 6 bases, V lost 3 bases, and 6 bases had no gene match. CDR1 SNHLY and CDR2 FYNNEI come from the germline V gene. This CDR3 has 14 residues. The DNA of the CDR3 is TGTGCCAGCAGTGATAACAGGGGGGTAAATGGCTACACCTTC. It translates to CASSDNRGVNGYTF.

J is TRBJ1-2 and V is TRBV6-6; 7 nucleotides match TRBD1. CDR1 and CDR2 from the germline V gene are MNHNY and SVGAGI (reference sequence). Trimming at V came to 0 bases and at J to 5 bases, leaving 3 bases not matched to a gene. CDR3 length: 14 residues. The CDR3 protein is CASSYSGTEYGYTF. CDR3 nucleotide sequence: TGTGCCAGCAGTTACTCAGGGACAGAATATGGCTACACCTTC.

The CDR3 loop is CASSSSRVSKNIQYF. For the CDR3, the DNA is TGTGCCAGCAGCTCAAGCAGGGTGAGCAAAAACATTCAGTACTTC. The chain links TRBV5-6 to TRBJ2-4; D might be TRBD1 (5 bases). Looked up from germline, CDR1 is SGHDT and CDR2 is YYEEEE. Trimming stripped 3 bases from V and 3 bases from J, with 13 bases between. The CDR3 totals 15 residues.

This clone was seen a single time. The chain combines TRBV7-3 with TRBJ2-3, with TRBD2 as a possible D gene (5 bases). V was clipped by 0 bases and J by 3 bases, with 13 bases between them. This CDR3 spans 16 amino acids. Germline CDR1 SGHTA, CDR2 FQGTGA. The CDR3 coding sequence is TGTGCCAGCAGCTTAACGTCCCTAGCCGGGACAGATACGCAGTATTTT. This encodes CASSLTSLAGTDTQYF.

This rearrangement joins TRBV7-9 to TRBJ2-1; D unresolved. CDR3 length: 15 residues. Between the trimmed V and J ends, which lost 7 bases and 2 bases, there was a span of 15 bases. Germline V gives CDR1 SEHNR, CDR2 FQNEAQ (reference sequence). The CDR3 sequence: CASTPYIITYNEQFF. The DNA of the CDR3 is TGTGCCAGCACCCCTTACATTATAACCTACAATGAGCAGTTCTTC.

The rearrangement uses TRBV5-4 and TRBJ1-2, with a possible D match to TRBD1 (5 bases). CDR3 size: 16 residues. Trimming left V 4 bases short and J 3 bases short, with 19 bases between. Germline V gives CDR1 SGHNT, CDR2 YYREEE (reference sequence). The CDR3 spells CASSGYAGTGDYGYTF. The CDR3 bases are TGTGCCAGCAGCGGGTACGCGGGGACGGGGGACTATGGCTACACCTTC.

The rearrangement links TRBV7-9 to TRBJ1-5; 7 nucleotides agree with TRBD1. The CDR3 length is 12 residues. Germline CDR1 SEHNR, CDR2 FQNEAQ (reference sequence). The junction had 2 bases not matched to a gene; V was cut back by 6 bases and J by 6 bases. Written as DNA, the CDR3 is TGTGCCAGCAGACAGGGGAGTCAGCCCCAGCATTTT. This codes for CASRQGSQPQHF.

V and J are TRBV18 and TRBJ2-3; a weak D match, TRBD1 (6 bases). The germline V gene has CDR1 KGHSH and CDR2 LQKENI. V lost 6 bases to trimming and J lost 2 bases, with 21 bases between them. The CDR3 runs to 17 residues. Here the CDR3 DNA reads TGTGCCAGCTCGCCCCAAGTGATGGGGGCGGCCACAGATACGCAGTATTTT. Residues: CASSPQVMGAATDTQYF.

This clone has only a few counts. The chain is built from TRBV11-2 and TRBJ1-5; D perhaps matches TRBD1 (5 bases). The germline gives CDR1 SGHAT, CDR2 FQNNGV. The CDR3 covers 12 residues. V lost 7 bases and J lost 8, with 12 bases in between. CDR3 in DNA: TGTGCCAGCACCACCCCGGGGGAGCCCCAGCATTTT. The encoded protein is CASTTPGEPQHF.

This chain joins TRBV15 and TRBJ2-3; 12 bases agree with TRBD2. CDR1 and CDR2 from the germline V gene are LNHNV and YYDKDF (reference sequence). The CDR3 is 18 amino acids. J lost 2 bases, V lost 3 bases, and 9 bases had no gene match. The CDR3, as DNA: TGTGCCACCAGCAGGGGATTGACTAGCGGGGGAAACACAGATACGCAGTATTTT. Protein sequence: CATSRGLTSGGNTDTQYF.

This clone has a handful of counts. V is TRBV7-2 and J is TRBJ1-3; weak D call: TRBD1 (5 bases). The CDR3 totals 17 residues. Germline CDR1 SGHTA, CDR2 FQGNSA. V shed 2 bases and J shed 0 bases, with 14 bases lying between them. Here the CDR3 reads CASSLTIGVTSGNTIYF. As DNA, the CDR3 is TGTGCCAGCAGCTTAACAATAGGGGTCACCTCTGGAAACACCATATATTTT.

This clone was detected only a few times. The chain links TRBV27 to TRBJ1-1; no definite D call. Trimming shortened V by 4 bases and J by 5 bases, and 8 bases separated the two germline ends. Per the germline V gene, CDR1 is MNHEY and CDR2 is SMNVEV (reference sequence). There are 12 residues in the CDR3. CDR3 amino acids: CASSSIGTEAFF. As DNA, the CDR3 is TGTGCCAGCAGTTCCATCGGTACTGAAGCTTTCTTT.

The CDR3 DNA reads TGTGCCAGCTCACCCGGGACAAACTACGAGCAGTACTTC. Its translation: CASSPGTNYEQYF. The chain links TRBV18 to TRBJ2-7; D is perhaps TRBD1 (6 bases). The V end lost 3 bases, the J end lost 3 bases, and 9 bases lay between the germline ends. This CDR3 is 13 amino acids long. Germline V lookup: CDR1 KGHSH, CDR2 LQKENI.

The gene calls are TRBV5-1 and TRBJ2-7; weak D call: TRBD1 (6 bases). The V end was cut by 5 bases, the J end by 3 bases, with 9 bases between. Germline V lookup: CDR1 SGHRS, CDR2 YFSETQ. The CDR3 loop spans 12 amino acids. The CDR3 bases are TGCGCCAGCAGGTTACAGGGCTACGAGCAGTACTTC. It encodes CASRLQGYEQYF.

This chain links TRBV15 with TRBJ1-5; D possibly corresponds to TRBD1 (5 bases). CDR1 is LNHNV, CDR2 YYDKDF, per germline (reference sequence). V lost 5 bases and J lost 6, with 14 bases in between. CDR3 length: 14 amino acids. In DNA form, the CDR3 reads TGTGCCACCAGCGGCCAGGGTTATGGTCAGCCCCAGCATTTT. Residues: CATSGQGYGQPQHF.

The chain uses TRBV5-4 and TRBJ2-5; 8 bases are a match to TRBD1. CDR1 SGHNT and CDR2 YYREEE come from the germline V gene (reference sequence). This CDR3 spans 16 amino acids. V lost 0 bases and J lost 1; bases outside the gene matches: 5. Written as DNA, the CDR3 is TGTGCCAGCAGCTTGGGGCTGGACAGGGCCCAAGAGACCCAGTACTTC. Translated, it gives CASSLGLDRAQETQYF. Drawing the rest from reference TRBV5-4 and TRBJ2-5, the complete variable domain is ETGVTQSPTHLIKTRGQQVTLRCSSQSGHNTVSWYQQALGQGPQFIFQYYREEENGRGNFPPRFSGLQFPNYSSELNVNALELDDSALYLCASSLGLDRAQETQYFGPGTRLLVL.

The V gene is TRBV12-5, the J gene TRBJ2-3, with 7 bases identical to TRBD2. The CDR3 totals 14 residues. Per the germline V gene, CDR1 is LGHNT and CDR2 is FRNRAP. The trim removed 3 bases at V and 7 bases at J, leaving 7 bases unmatched. The CDR3 is CASGFGGSVHTQYF. The CDR3 DNA follows: TGTGCTAGTGGTTTCGGCGGGAGCGTACATACGCAGTATTTT.

The chain uses TRBV5-1 and TRBJ2-5; D uncertain. V lost 0 bases to trimming and J lost 5 bases, with 5 bases between them. The CDR3 totals 12 residues. Looked up from germline, CDR1 is SGHRS and CDR2 is YFSETQ. The CDR3 sequence is CASSLARETQYF. The CDR3 DNA reads as TGCGCCAGCAGCTTGGCCCGGGAGACCCAGTACTTC.

This chain connects TRBV14 to TRBJ1-1; the D gene is possibly TRBD1 (5 bases). This CDR3 comprises 15 residues. V shed 1 base and J shed 4 bases, with 13 bases lying between them. The V gene's germline CDR1 is SGHDN and CDR2 FVKESK. The CDR3 DNA reads TGTGCCAGCAGCCAAGGTCGACAGTTTCCCACTGAAGCTTTCTTT. Residues: CASSQGRQFPTEAFF.